This paragraph reports one T cell receptor (beta chain). Profiling relied on immunoSEQ multiplex PCR, and the TCRdb table lists in-frame clones only, not all of them. The sample shows 130,000 or so clones, 70% to 90% of them seen only once. This entry is derived from a study of blood T cell repertoires in COVID-19. Study-wide background: Samples came from the United States, Italy and Spain, spanning acute and convalescent COVID-19. PBMCs, B-cell-depleted T cells, or T cells were the source of the cDNA or gDNA that made up the material.

What was sequenced was peripheral blood. The sequence was collected from a woman between 50 and 59 years old who had recovered from COVID-19.

The CDR3 sequence is CASSPRGVYGYTF. CDR3 DNA sequence: TGTGCCAGCAGCCCCCGGGGAGTATATGGCTACACCTTC. The V and J genes are TRBV6-2 or TRBV6-3 and TRBJ1-2; D not certain. This CDR3 comprises 13 residues. Germline V gives CDR1 MNHEY, CDR2 SVGEGT. V was pared by 6 bases and J by 5 bases, with 13 bases between.